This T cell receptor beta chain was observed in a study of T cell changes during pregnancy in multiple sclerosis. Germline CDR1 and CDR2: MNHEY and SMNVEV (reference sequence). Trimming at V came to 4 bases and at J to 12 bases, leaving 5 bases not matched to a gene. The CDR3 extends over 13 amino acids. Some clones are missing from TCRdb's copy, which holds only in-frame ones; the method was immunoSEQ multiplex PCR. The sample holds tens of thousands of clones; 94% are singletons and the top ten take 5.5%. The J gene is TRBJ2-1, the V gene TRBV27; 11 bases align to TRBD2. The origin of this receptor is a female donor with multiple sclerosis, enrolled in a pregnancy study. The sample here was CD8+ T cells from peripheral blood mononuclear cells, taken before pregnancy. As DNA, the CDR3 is TGTGCCAGCAGTTCTCTAGCGGGAGGCCCGCAGTTCTTC. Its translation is CASSSLAGGPQFF.